Reported below is one T cell receptor beta chain. Time point: pretreatment peripheral blood. Data came from immunoSEQ multiplex PCR; TCRdb stores just in-frame clones and leaves some out. The sample has just under 65,000 clones, over 75% seen once; the top ten hold over 1.5%. The data stem from a study of PD-L1 blockade in urothelial cancer. The sequencing used PBMCs, collected around atezolizumab (anti-PD-L1) treatment. The receptor was isolated from a man between 70 and 80 years old with urothelial cancer.

This chain's CDR3 is CASRSLDRGGYNEQFF. The CDR3 DNA reads TGTGCCAGCAGAAGCCTAGACAGGGGTGGCTACAATGAGCAGTTCTTC. The chain has TRBV6-6 and TRBJ2-1, with TRBD1 identical over 8 bases. V lost 6 bases and J lost 3; bases outside the gene matches: 10. The CDR3 extends over 16 amino acids. In germline, CDR1 is MNHNY, CDR2 SVGAGI (reference sequence).